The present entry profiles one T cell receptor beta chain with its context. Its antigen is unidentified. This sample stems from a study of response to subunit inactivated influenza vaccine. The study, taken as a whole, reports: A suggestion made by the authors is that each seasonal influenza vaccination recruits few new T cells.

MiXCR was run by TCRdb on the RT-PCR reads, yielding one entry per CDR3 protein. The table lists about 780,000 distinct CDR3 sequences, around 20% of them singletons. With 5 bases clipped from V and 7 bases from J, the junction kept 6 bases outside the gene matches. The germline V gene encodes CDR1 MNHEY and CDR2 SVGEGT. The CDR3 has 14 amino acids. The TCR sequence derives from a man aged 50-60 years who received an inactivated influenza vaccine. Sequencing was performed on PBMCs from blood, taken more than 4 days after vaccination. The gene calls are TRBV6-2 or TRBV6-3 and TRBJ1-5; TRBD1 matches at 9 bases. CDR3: CASSEDRGQQPQHF. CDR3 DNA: TGTGCCAGCAGTGAGGACAGGGGCCAACAGCCCCAGCATTTT.